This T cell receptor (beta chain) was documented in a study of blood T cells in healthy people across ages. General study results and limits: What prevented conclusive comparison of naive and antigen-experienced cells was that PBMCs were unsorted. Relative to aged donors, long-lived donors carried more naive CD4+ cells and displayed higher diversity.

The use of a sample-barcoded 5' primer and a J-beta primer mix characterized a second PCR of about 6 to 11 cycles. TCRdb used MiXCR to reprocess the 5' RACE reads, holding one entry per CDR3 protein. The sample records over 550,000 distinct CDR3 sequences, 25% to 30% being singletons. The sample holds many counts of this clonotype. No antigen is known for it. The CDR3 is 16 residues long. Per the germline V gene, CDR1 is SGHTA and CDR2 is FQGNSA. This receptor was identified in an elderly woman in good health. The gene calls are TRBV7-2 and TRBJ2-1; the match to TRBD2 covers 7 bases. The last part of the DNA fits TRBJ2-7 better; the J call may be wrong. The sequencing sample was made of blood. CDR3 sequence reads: CASSLQPGLVYNEQYF. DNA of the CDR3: TGTGCCAGCAGCTTACAGCCCGGACTAGTCTACAATGAGCAGTACTTC.